Here is one TCR beta chain with its context. Per the authors' pipeline: Quantification of nucleated cells was approximated via reference gene primer amplification. TCRdb's table, derived via immunoSEQ multiplex PCR, lists solely in-frame clones and lacks some. The V and J calls and clone size come from that table; D and trimming were worked out from the DNA. The sample has about 220,000 clones, roughly 89% seen once. The data originate from a study of blood T cell repertoires in COVID-19. Looking at the study overall: Sources were T cells, B-cell-depleted T cells, or PBMCs; the material itself was cDNA or gDNA.

Trimming pared 8 bases from V and 2 bases from J, leaving 14 bases between. This CDR3 is built from 14 residues. CDR1 and CDR2 (germline): KGHSH, LQKENI. Recovered status applied to Cohort 3 donors who had two consecutive negative PCRs. It also applied to those with clearance or with symptom resolution. The sequenced material came from PBMCs or T cells enriched from blood (not recorded which). The clonotype originates from a woman aged 40 to 55 who had recovered from COVID-19. The rearrangement joins TRBV18 to TRBJ2-3, with D unclear. CDR3: CASATGADTDTQYF. In nucleotides, the CDR3 is TGTGCCAGCGCGACGGGTGCGGACACAGATACGCAGTATTTT.